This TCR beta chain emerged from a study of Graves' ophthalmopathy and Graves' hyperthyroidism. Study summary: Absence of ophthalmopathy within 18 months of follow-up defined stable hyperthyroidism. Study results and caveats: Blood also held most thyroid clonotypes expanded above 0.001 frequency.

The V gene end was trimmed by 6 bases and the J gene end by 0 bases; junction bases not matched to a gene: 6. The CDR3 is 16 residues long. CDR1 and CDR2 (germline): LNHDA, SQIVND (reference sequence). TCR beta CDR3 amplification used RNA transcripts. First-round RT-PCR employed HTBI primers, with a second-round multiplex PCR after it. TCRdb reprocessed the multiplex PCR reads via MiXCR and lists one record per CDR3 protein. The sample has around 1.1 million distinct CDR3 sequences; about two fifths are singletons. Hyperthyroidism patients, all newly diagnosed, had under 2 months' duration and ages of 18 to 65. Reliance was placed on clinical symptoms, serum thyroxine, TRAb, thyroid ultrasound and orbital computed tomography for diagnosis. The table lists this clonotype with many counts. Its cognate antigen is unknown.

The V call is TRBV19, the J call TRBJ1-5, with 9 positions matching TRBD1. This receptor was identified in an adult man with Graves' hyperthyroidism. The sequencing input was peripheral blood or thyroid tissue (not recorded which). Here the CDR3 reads CASRPPGQGSNQPQHF. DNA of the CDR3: TGTGCCAGTAGGCCACCGGGACAGGGTAGCAATCAGCCCCAGCATTTT. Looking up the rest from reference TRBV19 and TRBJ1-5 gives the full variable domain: DGGITQSPKYLFRKEGQNVTLSCEQNLNHDAMYWYRQDPGQGLRLIYYSQIVNDFQKGDIAEGYSVSREKKESFPLTVTSAQKNPTAFYLCASRPPGQGSNQPQHFGDGTRLSIL.